Presented here are 28 T cell receptor beta chains from one specimen sequenced in a study of shared clonotypes between healthy human individuals (dated by TCRdb to about 2020). The method was the immunoSEQ multiplex PCR assay. TCRdb provides this immuneACCESS table in a form limited to in-frame rearrangements. Some clones are lacking; in checked studies, under half of them reflect an unresolved V gene, and why the rest are absent is not known. This sample has over a million clones in its table, and approximately 80% of those were observed once. The ten biggest clones cover under 0.8% of the sample. The sample taken for sequencing was memory CD4+ T cells from PBMCs. Read against the paper, the sample's cell subset or site label means: CD45RA-negative fraction. The source of these receptors is a man aged 18 to 29 in good health. Some clones in this sample may be carry-over from other donors' samples.

The chain is built from TRBV7-2 and TRBJ2-1, with TRBD2 identical over 12 bases. The CDR3 has 17 residues. V lost 3 bases and J lost 1; bases outside the gene matches: 4. CDR1 is SGHTA and CDR2 is FQGNSA in the germline V gene. The CDR3 protein is CASSLTSGSASYNEQFF. CDR3 coding DNA: TGTGCCAGCAGCTTGACTAGCGGGAGTGCGTCCTACAATGAGCAGTTCTTC.

The chain uses TRBV10-1 and TRBJ1-5; no reliable D call. There are 15 residues in the CDR3. Trimming cost V 2 bases and J 6 bases, with 14 bases left between them. Germline V gene lookup returns CDR1 WNHNN and CDR2 SYGVQD (reference sequence). CDR3 in amino acids: CASSETDAPAQPQHF. CDR3 bases: TGCGCCAGCAGTGAGACGGACGCCCCGGCTCAGCCCCAGCATTTT.

The chain joins TRBV6-6 to TRBJ2-5, with 10 bases lining up with TRBD2. With the DNA end fitting TRBJ2-7 better, the J assignment may be wrong. The germline CDR1 and CDR2 sequences are MNHNY and SVGAGI (reference sequence). The length of the CDR3 is 15 residues. CDR3 sequence: CASSSLAGVVYEQYF. The CDR3 bases are TGTGCCAGCAGTTCGCTAGCGGGAGTGGTCTACGAGCAGTACTTC.

This rearrangement joins TRBV6-1 to TRBJ2-3; D is perhaps TRBD1 (8 bases). Trimming pared 10 bases from V and 2 bases from J, leaving 19 bases between. Germline V gene data show CDR1 as MNHNS and CDR2 as SASEGT. This CDR3 contains 15 residues. The CDR3 here is CAISTGGGFTDTQYF. The CDR3 nucleotides read TGTGCCATCTCAACAGGGGGAGGGTTCACAGATACGCAGTATTTT.

This rearrangement joins TRBV6-6 to TRBJ2-2; D is uncertain. Trimming removed 0 bases from V and 3 bases from J, with 2 bases in between. Germline values: CDR1 MNHNY, CDR2 SVGAGI (reference sequence). CDR3 size: 13 residues. The CDR3 region is CASSYSHTGELFF. In DNA form, the CDR3 reads TGTGCCAGCAGTTACTCACACACCGGGGAGCTGTTTTTT.

V and J are TRBV4-1 and TRBJ1-3, with D unresolved. Trimming shortened V by 0 bases and J by 0 bases, and 6 bases separated the two germline ends. In germline, CDR1 is MGHRA, CDR2 YSYEKL. The CDR3 has 15 amino acids. In nucleotides, the CDR3 is TGCGCCAGCAGCCAAGAGTTGGGCTCTGGAAACACCATATATTTT. It yields the protein CASSQELGSGNTIYF.

The rearrangement uses TRBV7-3 and TRBJ2-2; TRBD2 matches at 7 bases. Germline trimming cut 6 bases from V and 8 bases from J; bases unmatched to any gene: 9. There are 14 residues in the CDR3. Per germline, CDR1 SGHTA and CDR2 FQGTGA. The CDR3 protein is CASSSSGVGGELFF. The CDR3 DNA sequence: TGTGCCAGCAGTTCTAGCGGCGTGGGTGGGGAGCTGTTTTTT.

As DNA, the CDR3 is TGTGCCAGCGCCGAAGGGTGGACAGGGACGGTAACAGATACGCAGTATTTT. It yields the protein CASAEGWTGTVTDTQYF. The genes are TRBV7-9 and TRBJ2-3; 8 positions agree with TRBD1. The V gene's germline CDR1 is SEHNR and CDR2 FQNEAQ (reference sequence). The V segment lost 8 bases and the J segment 3 bases; nucleotides outside the gene matches: 16. The CDR3 consists of 17 residues.

This clone was observed a single time. V is TRBV29-1 and J is TRBJ1-1, with D perhaps matching TRBD1 (5 bases). The CDR3 runs to 13 residues. Trimming removed 7 bases at V and 0 bases at J, with 12 bases between. From germline, CDR1 is SQVTM and CDR2 ANQGSEA. The CDR3 DNA follows: TGCAGCGGCATAACAGGATTGAACACTGAAGCTTTCTTT. It is translated as CSGITGLNTEAFF.

V and J are TRBV27 and TRBJ1-1, with 7 nucleotides matching TRBD1. This CDR3 is built from 15 residues. The germline V gene has CDR1 MNHEY and CDR2 SMNVEV (reference sequence). J was trimmed by 1 base and V by 4 bases; bases with no gene match: 6. In DNA form, the CDR3 reads TGTGCCAGCAGTTCCCAGGGGGTGAGGAACACTGAAGCTTTCTTT. It yields the protein CASSSQGVRNTEAFF.

The V and J genes are TRBV19 and TRBJ2-2, with TRBD2 matching 10 bases. J was trimmed by 2 bases and V by 7 bases; bases with no gene match: 4. This CDR3 is 15 amino acids long. Germline V gene data show CDR1 as LNHDA and CDR2 as SQIVND (reference sequence). CDR3 DNA: TGTGCCAGTACTAGCGGGAGCTTCAACACCGGGGAGCTGTTTTTT. It is translated as CASTSGSFNTGELFF.

The chain employs TRBV6-5 and TRBJ1-2; TRBD1 might be the D (6 bases). Germline V gives CDR1 MNHEY, CDR2 SVGAGI. V lost 8 bases and J 8 bases, leaving 15 bases between the germline ends. This CDR3 has 12 amino acids. The CDR3, as DNA: TGTGCCAGCGGCGGGGGCCGGTCCGGCTACACCTTC. This codes for CASGGGRSGYTF.

The chain combines TRBV30 with TRBJ2-1; the D gene is possibly TRBD1 (5 bases). V was cut by 3 bases and J by 7 bases, with 10 bases left in between. Looked up from germline, CDR1 is GTSNPN and CDR2 is SVGIG (reference sequence). The CDR3 covers 12 residues. The CDR3 DNA reads TGTGCCTGGAGGCGACAGCATAATGAGCAGTTCTTC. Protein: CAWRRQHNEQFF.

The J gene is TRBJ1-5, the V gene TRBV2; no definite D call. This CDR3 is built from 12 residues. V was pared by 8 bases and J by 5 bases, with 10 bases between. From germline, CDR1 is SNHLY and CDR2 FYNNEI. The CDR3 bases are TGTGCCAGCCACCCCGACCATCAGCCCCAGCATTTT. The encoded protein is CASHPDHQPQHF.

This sequence joins TRBV5-5 and TRBJ2-1, with TRBD2 matching 14 bases. Germline V CDR1 and CDR2: SGHKS, YYEKEE (reference sequence). The CDR3 runs to 14 residues. Trimming at V came to 7 bases and at J to 7 bases, leaving 4 bases not matched to a gene. CDR3 DNA: TGTGCCAGCTCCGGGACTAGCGGGAGTAATGAGCAGTTCTTC. Residues: CASSGTSGSNEQFF. Looking up the rest from reference TRBV5-5 and TRBJ2-1 gives the full variable domain: DAGVTQSPTHLIKTRGQQVTLRCSPISGHKSVSWYQQVLGQGPQFIFQYYEKEERGRGNFPDRFSARQFPNYSSELNVNALLLGDSALYLCASSGTSGSNEQFFGPGTRLTVL.

The rearrangement joins TRBV19 to TRBJ1-1, with a weak D call TRBD1 (5 bases). Germline CDR1 is LNHDA and CDR2 is SQIVND (reference sequence). Trimming removed 3 bases from V and 1 base from J, with 18 bases in between. The CDR3 has 17 amino acids. CDR3 bases: TGTGCCAGTAGTATCGGACGGATACGAGGGACGAACACTGAAGCTTTCTTT. This sequence encodes CASSIGRIRGTNTEAFF.

The chain employs TRBV5-1 and TRBJ2-1, with TRBD1 matching over 8 bases. J gave up 8 bases and V 9 bases, and 10 bases lay outside the gene matches. Germline loops: CDR1 SGHRS, CDR2 YFSETQ. The CDR3 loop spans 13 amino acids. The DNA of the CDR3 is TGCGCCACAGCACAGGGGGGATCTGATGAGCAGTTCTTC. Encoded protein: CATAQGGSDEQFF.

V is TRBV4-3 and J is TRBJ2-1; 8 bases agree with TRBD1. The CDR3 consists of 16 residues. Germline V gene lookup returns CDR1 LGHNA and CDR2 YSLEER. Unmatched junction bases numbered 9, after V lost 4 bases and J lost 4 bases. DNA for the CDR3: TGCGCCAGCAGCCCCGACAGGGGCGGGTTGTACAATGAGCAGTTCTTC. This translates into CASSPDRGGLYNEQFF.

In its sample, this clone was seen a few times. The sample carries other DNA sequences with the same CDR3. The chain combines TRBV5-1 with TRBJ1-1; TRBD1 matches at 10 bases. Germline CDR1 SGHRS, CDR2 YFSETQ. This CDR3 has 15 residues. V lost 0 bases and J lost 5; bases outside the gene matches: 4. CDR3 sequence: CASSLGQGAGTEAFF. DNA of the CDR3: TGCGCCAGCAGCTTGGGACAGGGGGCTGGGACTGAAGCTTTCTTT.

The CDR3 spells CATSLSGNTIYF. In nucleotides, the CDR3 is TGTGCCACCAGCTTATCTGGAAACACCATATATTTT. V and J are TRBV15 and TRBJ1-3; D remains unclear. CDR1 LNHNV and CDR2 YYDKDF come from the germline V gene (reference sequence). The CDR3 runs 12 residues. Trimming took 5 bases from V and 1 from J, leaving 3 bases between them.

This clone was observed a few times. At the DNA level, this CDR3 is encoded by other sequences in the same sample as well. This chain uses TRBV9 with TRBJ2-3; D is perhaps TRBD1 (6 bases). Germline loops: CDR1 SGDLS, CDR2 YYNGEE. This CDR3 has 15 residues. Trimming pared 4 bases from V and 0 bases from J, leaving 12 bases between. CDR3: CASSPRTASTDTQYF. DNA for the CDR3: TGTGCCAGCAGCCCTAGGACAGCTAGCACAGATACGCAGTATTTT.

In its sample, this clone was seen a few times. The rearrangement uses TRBV5-1 and TRBJ1-4; TRBD1 is a possible D gene (5 bases). Trimming pared 1 base from V and 6 bases from J, leaving 13 bases between. The CDR3 has 15 amino acids. CDR1 and CDR2 from the germline V gene are SGHRS and YFSETQ. For the CDR3, the DNA is TGCGCCAGCAGCTTGATTGGGGCCGGGGATGAAAAACTGTTTTTT. It yields the protein CASSLIGAGDEKLFF.

The chain recombines TRBV6-1 with TRBJ1-2, with D maybe TRBD1 (6 bases). The CDR3 is 13 amino acids. V lost 1 base, J lost 5 bases, and 8 bases lay in between. The germline V gene has CDR1 MNHNS and CDR2 SASEGT. The CDR3 DNA follows: TGTGCCAGCAGTGAAGGCAGGGGTTATGGCTACACCTTC. Translation gives CASSEGRGYGYTF.

The chain joins TRBV11-2 to TRBJ2-3; the D is unclear. The V gene lost 5 bases and the J gene lost 6 bases, with 12 bases spanning the gap. The CDR3 totals 13 residues. Germline CDR1 is SGHAT and CDR2 is FQNNGV. The CDR3 protein is CASSPIAGDTQYF. CDR3 coding DNA: TGTGCCAGCAGCCCCATCGCTGGGGATACGCAGTATTTT.

This clone has just a few counts. This chain connects TRBV30 to TRBJ1-2; D perhaps matches TRBD1 (6 bases). The V end was cut by 4 bases, the J end by 8 bases, with 23 bases between. There are 15 residues in the CDR3. CDR1 GTSNPN and CDR2 SVGIG come from the germline V gene (reference sequence). The CDR3 spells CAWTLTRGRGDGYTF. The CDR3 nucleotides are TGTGCCTGGACCCTAACTAGGGGCAGGGGTGACGGCTACACCTTC.

The chain is built from TRBV28 and TRBJ1-2, with TRBD1 matching over 8 bases. The V gene end was trimmed by 5 bases and the J gene end by 7 bases; junction bases not matched to a gene: 9. Germline CDR1 reads MDHEN; CDR2 reads SYDVKM. This CDR3 contains 14 residues. CDR3 in amino acids: CASSPGQGSGGYTF. The CDR3 nucleotides read TGTGCCAGCAGTCCCGGACAGGGAAGTGGTGGCTACACCTTC.

This clone was counted only a few times. The gene calls are TRBV7-9 and TRBJ2-7; TRBD1 matches at 7 bases. CDR1 and CDR2 from the germline V gene are SEHNR and FQNEAQ (reference sequence). V dropped 5 bases and J dropped 3; count of bases not matched to a gene: 10. This CDR3 comprises 15 residues. CDR3: CASSPRQGRGYEQYF. CDR3 DNA: TGTGCCAGCAGCCCCCGACAGGGTAGAGGCTACGAGCAGTACTTC.

The V call is TRBV5-1, the J call TRBJ1-1; D gene uncertain. The germline V and J ends were trimmed by 5 bases and 7 bases, with 18 bases remaining between them. From germline, CDR1 is SGHRS and CDR2 YFSETQ. The CDR3 is 14 residues long. The CDR3 DNA sequence: TGCGCCAGCAGAAGTGGTCCGGGATCGAATGAAGCTTTCTTT. Its protein is CASRSGPGSNEAFF. Variable domain in full (rest from reference TRBV5-1 and TRBJ1-1): KAGVTQTPRYLIKTRGQQVTLSCSPISGHRSVSWYQQTPGQGLQFLFEYFSETQRNKGNFPGRFSGRQFSNSRSEMNVSTLELGDSALYLCASRSGPGSNEAFFGQGTRLTVV.